The 4 T cell receptor beta chains in this list originate from one sample, sequenced in a study of cytomegalovirus exposure and HLA in healthy donors. PCR primers comprised 60 Vbeta and 13 Jbeta primers. Some clones are missing from TCRdb's copy, which holds only in-frame ones; the method was immunoSEQ multiplex PCR. The top ten hold under 6% of the sample, which has about 130,000 clones, approximately 80% seen once. Source material: PBMCs. The source of these receptors is a middle-aged woman in good health and CMV-seropositive.

The V and J genes are TRBV5-1 and TRBJ1-1; the match to TRBD1 covers 8 bases. There are 14 residues in the CDR3. V lost 0 bases to trimming and J lost 8 bases; unmatched junction nucleotides: 6. In germline, CDR1 is SGHRS, CDR2 YFSETQ. CDR3 sequence reads: CASSLGQGATEAFF. The CDR3, as DNA: TGCGCCAGCAGCTTGGGGCAGGGGGCGACCGAAGCTTTCTTT.

V gene TRBV29-1 combines with J gene TRBJ2-3; D gene uncertain. Germline loops: CDR1 SQVTM, CDR2 ANQGSEA. V was pared by 4 bases and J by 0 bases, with 8 bases between. The CDR3 runs to 13 residues. CDR3 nucleotides: TGCAGCGTTGCCGTATCTAGCACAGATACGCAGTATTTT. This gives the protein CSVAVSSTDTQYF.

This chain connects TRBV10-3 to TRBJ2-7; D might be TRBD1 (5 bases). The germline V gene has CDR1 ENHRY and CDR2 SYGVKD. Trimming took 7 bases from V and 0 from J, leaving 13 bases between them. The CDR3 totals 14 residues. The CDR3 loop reads CAITAGSHSYEQYF. The CDR3 bases are TGTGCCATCACCGCAGGGTCCCACTCCTACGAGCAGTACTTC.

The chain uses TRBV19 and TRBJ2-3; 7 bases align to TRBD1. J was trimmed by 0 bases and V by 5 bases; bases with no gene match: 5. The CDR3 is 15 amino acids. Germline V gene lookup returns CDR1 LNHDA and CDR2 SQIVND (reference sequence). The CDR3 loop reads CASSRQGASTDTQYF. Here the CDR3 DNA reads TGTGCCAGTAGTCGACAGGGAGCGAGCACAGATACGCAGTATTTT.